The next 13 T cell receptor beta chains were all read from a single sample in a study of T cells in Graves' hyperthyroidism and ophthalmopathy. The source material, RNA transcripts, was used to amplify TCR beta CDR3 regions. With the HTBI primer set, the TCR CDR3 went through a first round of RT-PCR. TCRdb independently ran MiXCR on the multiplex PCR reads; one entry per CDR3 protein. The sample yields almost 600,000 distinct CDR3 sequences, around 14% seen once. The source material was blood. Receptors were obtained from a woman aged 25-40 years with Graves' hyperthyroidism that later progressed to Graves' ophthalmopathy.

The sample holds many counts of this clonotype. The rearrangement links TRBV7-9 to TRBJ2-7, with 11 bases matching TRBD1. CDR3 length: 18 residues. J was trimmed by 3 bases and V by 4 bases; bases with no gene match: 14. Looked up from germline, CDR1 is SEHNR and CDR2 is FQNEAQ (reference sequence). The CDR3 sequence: CASSSYSGGQGVIYEQYF. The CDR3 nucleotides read TGTGCCAGCAGCTCCTATTCAGGGGGACAGGGGGTAATCTACGAGCAGTACTTC.

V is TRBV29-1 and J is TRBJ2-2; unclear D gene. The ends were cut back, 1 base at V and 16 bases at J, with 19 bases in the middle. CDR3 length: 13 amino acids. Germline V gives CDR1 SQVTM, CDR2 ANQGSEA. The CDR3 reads CSVEAPSFSGPFF. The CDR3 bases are TGCAGCGTTGAAGCCCCCTCCTTCTCCGGGCCGTTTTTT.

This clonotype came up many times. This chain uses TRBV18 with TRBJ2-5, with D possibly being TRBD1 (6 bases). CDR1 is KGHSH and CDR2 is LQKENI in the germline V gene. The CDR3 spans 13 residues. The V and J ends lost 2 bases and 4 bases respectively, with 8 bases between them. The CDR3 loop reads CASSPKQGETQYF. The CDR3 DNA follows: TGTGCCAGCTCACCAAAACAGGGAGAGACCCAGTACTTC.

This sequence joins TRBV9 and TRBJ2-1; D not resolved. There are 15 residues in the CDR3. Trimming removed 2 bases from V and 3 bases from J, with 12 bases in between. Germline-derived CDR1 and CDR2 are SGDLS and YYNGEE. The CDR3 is CASSVGYRGYNEQFF. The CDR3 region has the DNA TGTGCCAGCAGCGTTGGGTATCGCGGCTACAATGAGCAGTTCTTC.

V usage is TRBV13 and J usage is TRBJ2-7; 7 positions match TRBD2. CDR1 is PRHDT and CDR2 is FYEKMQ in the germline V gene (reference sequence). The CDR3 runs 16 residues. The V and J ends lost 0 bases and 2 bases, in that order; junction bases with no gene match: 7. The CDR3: CASSLGGRGLTYEQYF. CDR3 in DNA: TGTGCCAGCAGCTTAGGGGGGAGGGGACTGACCTACGAGCAGTACTTC.

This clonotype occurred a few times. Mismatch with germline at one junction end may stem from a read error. This chain's CDR3 is CASSQEWRGAGYGYTF. In DNA form, the CDR3 reads TGTGCCAGCAGCCAAGAGTGGAGGGGGGCCGGCTATGGCTACACTTTC. This chain connects TRBV14 to TRBJ1-2, with D maybe TRBD1 (6 bases). The germline V gene encodes CDR1 SGHDN and CDR2 FVKESK. There are 16 residues in the CDR3.

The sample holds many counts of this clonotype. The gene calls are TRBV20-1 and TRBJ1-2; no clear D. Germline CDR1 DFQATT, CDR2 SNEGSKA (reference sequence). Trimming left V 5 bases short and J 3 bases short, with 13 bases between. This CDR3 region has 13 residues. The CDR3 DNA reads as TGCAGTGCTGCAATGGGCGGAGACTATGGCTACACCTTC. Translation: CSAAMGGDYGYTF.

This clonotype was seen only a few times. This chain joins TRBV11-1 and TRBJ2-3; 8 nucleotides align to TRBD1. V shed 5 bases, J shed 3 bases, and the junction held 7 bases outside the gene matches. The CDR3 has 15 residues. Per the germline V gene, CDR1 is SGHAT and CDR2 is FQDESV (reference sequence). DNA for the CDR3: TGTGCCAGCAGCCCCCCCAGGGGGCGTACAGATACGCAGTATTTT. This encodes CASSPPRGRTDTQYF.

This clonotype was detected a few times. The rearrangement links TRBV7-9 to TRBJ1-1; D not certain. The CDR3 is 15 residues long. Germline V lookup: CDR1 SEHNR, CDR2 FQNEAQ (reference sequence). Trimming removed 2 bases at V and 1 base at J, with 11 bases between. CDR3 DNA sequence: TGTGCCAGCAGCTTATGGGTCGATGCGAACACTGAAGCTTTCTTT. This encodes CASSLWVDANTEAFF.

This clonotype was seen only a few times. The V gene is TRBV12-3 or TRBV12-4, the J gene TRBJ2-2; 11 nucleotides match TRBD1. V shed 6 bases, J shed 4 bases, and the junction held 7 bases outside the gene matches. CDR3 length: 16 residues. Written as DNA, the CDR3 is TGTGCCAGCAGGCCGGGACAGGGGGTGGTCACCGGGGAGCTGTTTTTT. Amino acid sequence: CASRPGQGVVTGELFF.

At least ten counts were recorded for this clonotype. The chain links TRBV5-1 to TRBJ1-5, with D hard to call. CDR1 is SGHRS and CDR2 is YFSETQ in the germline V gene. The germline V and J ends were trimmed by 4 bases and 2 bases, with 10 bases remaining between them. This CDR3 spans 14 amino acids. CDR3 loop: CASSREGGNQPQHF. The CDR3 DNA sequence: TGCGCCAGCAGCAGGGAGGGCGGCAATCAGCCCCAGCATTTT.

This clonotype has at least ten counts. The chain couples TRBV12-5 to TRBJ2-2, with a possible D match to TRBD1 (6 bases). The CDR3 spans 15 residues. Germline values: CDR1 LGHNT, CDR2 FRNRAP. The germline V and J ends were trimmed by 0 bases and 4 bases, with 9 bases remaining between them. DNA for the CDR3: TGTGCTAGTGGTTTGGTACAGGGTAGCACCGGGGAGCTGTTTTTT. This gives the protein CASGLVQGSTGELFF.

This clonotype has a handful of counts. CDR3: CASSPRQGGFEQPQHF. The CDR3 nucleotides read TGTGCCAGCAGCCCGAGACAGGGTGGTTTTGAACAGCCCCAGCATTTT. J is TRBJ1-5 and V is TRBV7-2; TRBD1 matches at 7 bases. CDR3 size: 16 residues. CDR1 is SGHTA, CDR2 FQGNSA, per germline. The ends lost 5 bases at V and 7 bases at J; junction bases unmatched: 14. Full variable domain (outside the CDR3, taken from reference TRBV7-2 and TRBJ1-5): GAGVSQSPSNKVTEKGKDVELRCDPISGHTALYWYRQSLGQGLEFLIYFQGNSAPDKSGLPSDRFSAERTGGSVSTLTIQRTQQEDSAVYLCASSPRQGGFEQPQHFGDGTRLSIL.